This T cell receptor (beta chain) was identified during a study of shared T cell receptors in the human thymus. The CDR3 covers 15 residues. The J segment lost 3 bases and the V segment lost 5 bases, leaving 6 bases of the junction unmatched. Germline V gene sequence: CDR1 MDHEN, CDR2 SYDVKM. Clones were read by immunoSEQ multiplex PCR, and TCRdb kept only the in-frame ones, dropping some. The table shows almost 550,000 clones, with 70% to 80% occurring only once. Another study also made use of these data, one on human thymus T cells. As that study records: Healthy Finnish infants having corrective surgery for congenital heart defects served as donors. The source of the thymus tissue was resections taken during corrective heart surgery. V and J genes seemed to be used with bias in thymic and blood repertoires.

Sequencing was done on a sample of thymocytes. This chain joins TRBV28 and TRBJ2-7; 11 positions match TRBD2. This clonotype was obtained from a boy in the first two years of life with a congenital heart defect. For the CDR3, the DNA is TGTGCCAGCAGTGCCCTGGGACTAGCGGACTACGAGCAGTACTTC. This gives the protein CASSALGLADYEQYF.